This TCR beta chain emerged from a study of human T cells and chemical hapten exposure. Turning to the study itself: Patch tests delivered 0.01% DPC to the upper back and were evaluated at 6 days. Alopecia areata, totalis or universalis affected patients who were mostly female.

V shed 8 bases and J shed 9 bases, with 23 bases lying between them. Germline V gene lookup returns CDR1 MNHEY and CDR2 SVGAGI. This CDR3 is 16 amino acids long. TCRdb reprocessed the RACE reads via MiXCR and lists one record per CDR3 protein. The data contain 110,000 or so distinct CDR3 sequences, less than 40% of them singletons. Specified time point: patch test 3, about 24 weeks after DPC sensitization. Specified treatment: therapeutic diphenylcyclopropenone sensitization with weekly scalp DPC. Sequenced material: whole blood, taken in connection with sensitization to the hapten diphenylcyclopropenone (DPC). The sequence came from a man in his forties with alopecia areata. Some clones in this sample may be carry-over from other donors' samples. The rearrangement uses TRBV6-5 and TRBJ1-6, with D perhaps TRBD1 (6 bases). In DNA form, the CDR3 reads TGTGCCAGCTCGGGCACGGGGGCCATGAAGAGTTCACCCCTCCACTTT. Protein product: CASSGTGAMKSSPLHF.